This TCR beta chain emerged from a study of blood T cell repertoires in COVID-19. Study context: Sites across the United States, Italy and Spain contributed samples from acute and convalescent COVID-19.

Recruitment covered under 25 US areas and drew participants whose ages spanned 18 to 89 years. Exposed study participants had met a COVID-19 case within 2 weeks before entry. TCRdb's table, derived via immunoSEQ multiplex PCR, lists solely in-frame clones and lacks some. The sample holds around 150,000 clones; approximately 80% are singletons and the top ten take more than 4.5%. V lost 1 base and J 4 bases, leaving 6 bases between the germline ends. The CDR3 covers 12 residues. The germline V gene encodes CDR1 SGHRS and CDR2 YFSETQ. The V call is TRBV5-1, the J call TRBJ2-7; D not certain. Sequencing used PBMCs or T cells enriched from blood (not recorded which). This receptor was identified in a man in his 70s who had been exposed to COVID-19. Written as DNA, the CDR3 is TGCGCCAGCAGCTTGACAGTATACGAGCAGTACTTC. Protein product: CASSLTVYEQYF.